This T cell receptor (beta chain) was recorded in a study of blood T cell repertoires in COVID-19. The wider study: PBMCs, B-cell-depleted T cells, or T cells were the source of the cDNA or gDNA that made up the material.

The germline V and J ends were trimmed by 10 bases and 2 bases, with 8 bases remaining between them. CDR3 length equals 11 residues. Germline CDR1 reads ENHRY; CDR2 reads SYGVKD. Study processing details: How many nucleated cells were present was estimated from reference gene primer amplification. The protocol was immunoSEQ multiplex PCR, while the TCRdb copy is restricted to in-frame clones and leaves out a portion. V and J calls and clone size follow that table, whereas D and trimming were derived from the DNA. Among about 250,000 clones listed, 70% to 85% were seen once. Sequenced sample: peripheral blood. The chain recombines TRBV10-3 with TRBJ1-1; D unresolved. This receptor was obtained from a woman between 35 and 50 years old with active or convalescent COVID-19. As DNA, the CDR3 is TGTGCCACCGGCGGAAACACTGAAGCTTTCTTT. Protein sequence: CATGGNTEAFF.